A single sample is the source of the 16 T cell receptor beta chains below, sequenced in a study of beta chain features in type 1 diabetes. The whole isolated RNA underwent reverse transcription, so sequencing captured expressed TCRB transcripts. The method was immunoSEQ multiplex PCR; TCRdb's version includes in-frame clones alone and lacks a portion of them. Of over 150,000 clones in the sample, about 8.1% were seen once. Sequencing was performed on central memory CD4+ T cells from blood. All receptors come from a man aged 18-30 years in good health.

This clone was observed a handful of times. This sequence joins TRBV6-6 and TRBJ1-4, with 7 bases identical to TRBD1. Trimming cost V 5 bases and J 4 bases; bases outside gene matches: 7. Germline CDR1 MNHNY, CDR2 SVGAGI (reference sequence). This CDR3 is 15 amino acids long. DNA of the CDR3: TGTGCCAGCAGTCAACGACAGGGAATTAATGAAAAACTGTTTTTT. Its translation is CASSQRQGINEKLFF.

This clone was recorded at least ten times. The chain couples TRBV7-9 to TRBJ1-2; a possible D gene is TRBD1 (5 bases). The CDR3 extends over 13 amino acids. Trimming shortened V by 1 base and J by 8 bases, and 11 bases separated the two germline ends. CDR1 is SEHNR and CDR2 is FQNEAQ in the germline V gene (reference sequence). DNA of the CDR3: TGTGCCAGCAGCTTAGGACAGTTCCGAGGCTACACCTTC. Translating gives CASSLGQFRGYTF.

This clone was observed a few times. This chain links TRBV19 with TRBJ2-5; 9 nucleotides line up with TRBD2. CDR1 and CDR2 (germline): LNHDA, SQIVND (reference sequence). The CDR3 loop spans 14 amino acids. V was clipped by 7 bases and J by 0 bases; unmatched bases: 3. CDR3 sequence reads: CASTAGGYQETQYF. The CDR3 DNA reads as TGTGCCAGTACCGCGGGGGGGTACCAAGAGACCCAGTACTTC.

The genes are TRBV29-1 and TRBJ2-3, with 7 positions matching TRBD1. J gave up 2 bases and V 6 bases, and 5 bases lay outside the gene matches. The CDR3 runs to 13 residues. Germline-derived CDR1 and CDR2 are SQVTM and ANQGSEA. This chain's CDR3 is CSVRDSLTDTQYF. CDR3 nucleotides: TGCAGCGTCCGGGACAGCCTCACAGATACGCAGTATTTT.

On this clone: One end of the junction is discordant with germline, which a read error may explain. V gene TRBV5-1 combines with J gene TRBJ2-1; D gene ambiguous. The CDR3 contains 12 residues. Germline V lookup: CDR1 SGHRS, CDR2 YFSETQ. CDR3 protein: CASSSYPNEQFF. CDR3 nucleotide sequence: TGTGCCAGCAGCTCCTACCCCAATGAGCAGTTCTTC. Full variable domain (missing parts from reference TRBV5-1 and TRBJ2-1): KAGVTQTPRYLIKTRGQQVTLSCSPISGHRSVSWYQQTPGQGLQFLFEYFSETQRNKGNFPGRFSGRQFSNSRSEMNVSTLELGDSALYLCASSSYPNEQFFGPGTRLTVL.

This rearrangement joins TRBV7-8 to TRBJ1-2, with TRBD1 identical over 7 bases. Losses at the gene ends were 3 bases for V and 6 bases for J; bases not matched to a gene: 4. The CDR3 has 13 amino acids. The germline V gene has CDR1 SGHVS and CDR2 FQNEAQ. In nucleotides, the CDR3 is TGTGCCAGCAGCTTTCGACAGGGCCATGGCTACACCTTC. Its protein is CASSFRQGHGYTF.

At least ten counts were recorded for this clone. The V call is TRBV23-1, the J call TRBJ1-1; D might be TRBD1 (5 bases). TRBV23-1 is an open reading frame whose function is uncertain. V gave up 0 bases and J gave up 0 bases, with 17 bases separating them. The CDR3 runs to 18 residues. The chain's CDR3 is CASSQSKLAGRMNTEAFF. The CDR3 region has the DNA TGCGCCAGCAGTCAATCGAAGCTGGCAGGGAGGATGAACACTGAAGCTTTCTTT.

The rearrangement links TRBV7-9 to TRBJ2-4; 7 nucleotides line up with TRBD1. The CDR3 sequence is 13 residues long. Germline CDR1 SEHNR, CDR2 FQNEAQ (reference sequence). The trim removed 5 bases at V and 8 bases at J, leaving 6 bases unmatched. The CDR3 here is CASSHRQGDIQYF. The CDR3 bases are TGTGCCAGCAGCCACCGACAGGGAGACATTCAGTACTTC.

This clone was seen more than once but under ten times. The rearrangement links TRBV28 to TRBJ2-7, with 8 bases fitting TRBD2. This CDR3 comprises 16 residues. The V and J ends lost 6 bases and 4 bases, in that order; junction bases with no gene match: 14. Germline lookup yields CDR1 MDHEN and CDR2 SYDVKM. CDR3 sequence (DNA): TGTGCCAGCAGCAGTCATGGTAGCGGGAAACTATACGAGCAGTACTTC. This gives the protein CASSSHGSGKLYEQYF.

In this sample, this clone turned up a few times. This chain connects TRBV7-3 to TRBJ1-4, with TRBD1 matching 8 bases. V shed 5 bases and J 2 bases; nucleotides not matched to a gene: 4. The germline CDR1 and CDR2 sequences are SGHTA and FQGTGA. The CDR3 length is 15 residues. The CDR3 loop is CASSSRTGTNEKLFF. The CDR3 DNA is TGTGCCAGCAGCAGTCGGACAGGGACTAATGAAAAACTGTTTTTT.

The genes are TRBV11-2 and TRBJ2-5; D possibly corresponds to TRBD2 (6 bases). The ends were cut back, 8 bases at V and 0 bases at J, with 19 bases in the middle. The CDR3 has 16 residues. Germline CDR1 and CDR2: SGHAT and FQNNGV. The CDR3: CASRRLAGSYQETQYF. The CDR3 DNA reads TGTGCCAGCCGACGACTGGCGGGGTCGTACCAAGAGACCCAGTACTTC.

CDR3 in amino acids: CASSQDSTYGYTF. The CDR3 region has the DNA TGTGCCAGCAGCCAAGATAGCACCTATGGCTACACCTTC. V usage is TRBV14 and J usage is TRBJ1-2; D is unclear. The germline gives CDR1 SGHDN, CDR2 FVKESK. V was shortened by 0 bases and J by 4 bases, with 6 bases between the two germline ends. The CDR3 is 13 amino acids. Filled out from reference TRBV14 and TRBJ1-2, the complete variable domain reads EAGVTQFPSHSVIEKGQTVTLRCDPISGHDNLYWYRRVMGKEIKFLLHFVKESKQDESGMPNNRFLAERTGGTYSTLKVQPAELEDSGVYFCASSQDSTYGYTFGSGTRLTVV.

CDR3 DNA sequence: TGTGCCAGCAGCCCGGACAGGGGGGAGTATGGCTACACCTTC. This encodes CASSPDRGEYGYTF. The chain combines TRBV7-2 with TRBJ1-2; TRBD1 aligns across 10 bases. Germline lookup yields CDR1 SGHTA and CDR2 FQGNSA. The CDR3 consists of 14 residues. After removal of 5 bases from V and 5 bases from J, the junction contained 5 bases not matched to a gene.

This clone occurred a few times. V usage is TRBV6-6 and J usage is TRBJ2-3; 7 bases are shared with TRBD2. Germline lookup yields CDR1 MNHNY and CDR2 SVGAGI (reference sequence). The length of the CDR3 is 15 residues. J gave up 5 bases and V 7 bases, and 12 bases lay outside the gene matches. In DNA form, the CDR3 reads TGTGCCAGCACCCGGTTTGGGGGGAGGGGAGATACGCAGTATTTT. It yields the protein CASTRFGGRGDTQYF.

Only a few counts were recorded for this clone. The chain combines TRBV28 with TRBJ1-2, with 7 positions matching TRBD1. The germline gives CDR1 MDHEN, CDR2 SYDVKM. V lost 6 bases to trimming and J lost 7 bases; unmatched junction nucleotides: 11. This CDR3 has 14 residues. The CDR3 DNA is TGTGCCAGCAGGACAGGGCAGAGGAGGGTTGGCTACACCTTC. Its protein product is CASRTGQRRVGYTF.

This clone was found a few times. The rearrangement joins TRBV19 to TRBJ2-1, with D tentatively TRBD1 (6 bases). Trimming shortened V by 5 bases and J by 4 bases, and 18 bases separated the two germline ends. CDR3 length: 16 amino acids. Germline CDR1 reads LNHDA; CDR2 reads SQIVND (reference sequence). The CDR3, as DNA: TGTGCCAGTAGTGCCTCCCCCCTGGGGGCATACAATGAGCAGTTCTTC. Translated: CASSASPLGAYNEQFF. Supplemented by reference TRBV19 and TRBJ2-1, the full variable domain reads DGGITQSPKYLFRKEGQNVTLSCEQNLNHDAMYWYRQDPGQGLRLIYYSQIVNDFQKGDIAEGYSVSREKKESFPLTVTSAQKNPTAFYLCASSASPLGAYNEQFFGPGTRLTVL.